This T cell receptor (beta chain) was sequenced for a study of human T cells and chemical hapten exposure. Across the whole study: Patch testing placed 0.01% DPC on the upper back, with readings at 6 days. Minor pooled library volume differences mainly drove per-sample TCR yield variation.

Stated time point: patch test 2, 6 weeks after DPC sensitization. The sample's treatment: therapeutic diphenylcyclopropenone sensitization with weekly scalp DPC. CDR3 length equals 15 residues. CDR1 is LGHNA, CDR2 YSLEER, per germline. V gave up 0 bases and J gave up 5 bases; unmatched junction bases: 5. This clonotype was detected only a few times. TCRdb called the RACE reads again in MiXCR, with one record for every CDR3 protein. The repertoire holds a few hundred thousand distinct CDR3 sequences, with around 6% as singletons. V and J are TRBV4-3 and TRBJ2-3; 7 bases align to TRBD2. The TCR originated in a woman under 30 with alopecia areata. Some clones in this sample may be carry-over from other donors' samples. Sequencing was performed on whole blood, taken in connection with sensitization to the hapten diphenylcyclopropenone (DPC). The CDR3 DNA is TGCGCCAGCAGCCAAGAGACTAGCTTCGGAGATACGCAGTATTTT. Translating gives CASSQETSFGDTQYF.